The rows below give T cell receptor beta chains drawn from one sample of a study of T cells in Graves' hyperthyroidism and ophthalmopathy. TCRdb re-analysed the multiplex PCR reads in MiXCR, keeping a single row per CDR3 protein. The sample has 340,000 or so distinct CDR3 sequences, over 15% seen once. The source material was blood. The receptors come from a man under 40 with Graves' hyperthyroidism. The conserved cysteine and the conserved F or W are not part of the CDR3 here.

v_call cdr3_aa
TRBV24-1 ATSDQLLTGTPTDTQY
TRBV2 ASTRGSREVSYEQY
TRBV24-1 ATQGEDHEKLF
TRBV5-1 ASIGGLLDDEQF
TRBV4-1 ASSQPTSAQAKNIQY
TRBV15 ATSRGYPGGQETQY
TRBV11-1 ASSYDSSENEQF
TRBV20-1 SAASQGMDIQY
TRBV12-3/TRBV12-4 ASSFWGIGAEAF
TRBV7-9 ASSLSLRDRRNTIY
TRBV7-9 ASSLGGIVNEQF
TRBV7-8 ASCLDRANTEAF
TRBV4-1 ASGIGAGASTDTQY
TRBV12-3/TRBV12-4 ASSLFSGREDEQY
TRBV5-1 ASSLDLPGREKLF
TRBV15 ATSRVAGVSKNIQY
TRBV11-1 ASSSSGTGEQF
TRBV12-3/TRBV12-4 ASSLEPQVGPYNEQF
TRBV20-1 SVAGYNEQF
TRBV12-3/TRBV12-4 ASSLPDLHEQY
TRBV20-1 SARDSGTNSYEQY
TRBV10-3 AISDAGGPIDTQY
TRBV12-3/TRBV12-4 ASTINDRDTEAF
TRBV28 ASSLAGLSYNEQF
TRBV11-2 ASNQTGNTEAF
TRBV28 ASSLRVDTQY
TRBV5-1 ASRGTGDTEAF
TRBV5-1 ASTGPSSYNEQF
TRBV20-1 SAGADIGGYT
TRBV11-2 ASSFPGQDPYNEQF
TRBV30 AWSALFYGYT
TRBV2 ASRDRAYEQY
TRBV18 ASSPNLRSYNEQF
TRBV20-1 SASGTSGNGEQF
TRBV5-1 ASSGGRVSYNEQF
TRBV10-3 AISEQLLDTQY
TRBV4-1 ASSQRLAGGPGTGELF
TRBV9 ASSVAQDGKLF
TRBV6-1 ASSAPGTSGYNEQF
TRBV5-1 ASSLVGGDSSGNTIY
TRBV2 ASSKGGVGEGETQY
TRBV9 ASSAPGISTGELF
TRBV18 ASSPQPGRGETQY
TRBV20-1 SARDLRGLQPQH
TRBV5-5 ASSSSGSNQPQH
TRBV10-3 AISESRDQPQH
TRBV20-1 SARGWVNTEAC
TRBV3-1 ASSQQALAEAF
TRBV10-3 AITQRNDGVSGYT
TRBV28 ASSLRVNGYT
TRBV27 ASSLGIESPYNEQF
TRBV5-1 ASSETGTAYEQY
TRBV2 ASSVLAGEDEQF
TRBV27 ASSFSEGDTGELF
TRBV27 ASSRDRGLPLH
TRBV7-2 AGGGGYNEQS